A single sample is the source of the 11 T cell receptor beta chains below, sequenced in a study of cytomegalovirus exposure and HLA in healthy donors. Researchers ran the PCR with 60 Vbeta and 13 Jbeta primers. The protocol was immunoSEQ multiplex PCR, while the TCRdb copy is restricted to in-frame clones and leaves out a portion. The sample consists of approximately 180,000 clones, roughly 80% of them appearing once. Input material: PBMCs. Receptors were obtained from a man aged 25-45 years in good health and CMV-seropositive.

This clone was seen only a few times. The chain uses TRBV2 and TRBJ2-5, with D possibly TRBD1 on 5 matching bases. Trimming removed 2 bases at V and 5 bases at J, with 15 bases between. The V gene's germline CDR1 is SNHLY and CDR2 FYNNEI. This CDR3 comprises 15 residues. The CDR3 region has the DNA TGTGCCAGCAGTGAACTAAGGGGCTCGAAGGAGACCCAGTACTTC. Amino acids: CASSELRGSKETQYF.

V usage is TRBV5-1 and J usage is TRBJ2-7; D possibly corresponds to TRBD1 (6 bases). There are 15 residues in the CDR3. Germline CDR1 and CDR2: SGHRS and YFSETQ. With 3 bases removed from V and 4 bases from J, the gap between germline ends came to 17 bases. The CDR3 DNA reads TGCGCCAGCAGCTCAACTACAGACAGGCTGTACGAGCAGTACTTC. It specifies CASSSTTDRLYEQYF.

This clone occurred once. V and J are TRBV27 and TRBJ1-1; tentative D call: TRBD1 (5 bases). The CDR3 length is 14 residues. V was clipped by 5 bases and J by 4 bases, with 14 bases between them. Per the germline V gene, CDR1 is MNHEY and CDR2 is SMNVEV (reference sequence). This CDR3 is CASSPQGFSTEAFF. DNA of the CDR3: TGTGCCAGCAGTCCTCAGGGCTTCTCCACTGAAGCTTTCTTT.

The chain combines TRBV27 with TRBJ2-7, with D unclear. Germline CDR1 MNHEY, CDR2 SMNVEV (reference sequence). The V end was cut by 5 bases, the J end by 3 bases, with 5 bases between. The length of the CDR3 is 11 residues. The CDR3 DNA sequence: TGTGCCAGCAGTCCCCTCTACGAGCAGTACTTC. Its translation is CASSPLYEQYF.

The chain employs TRBV6-6 and TRBJ1-5; D not certain. The CDR3 is 14 residues long. The V gene lost 2 bases and the J gene lost 3 bases, with 8 bases spanning the gap. Germline loops: CDR1 MNHNY, CDR2 SVGAGI (reference sequence). The CDR3: CASSYNSNNQPQHF. CDR3 nucleotides: TGTGCCAGCAGTTACAACAGCAACAATCAGCCCCAGCATTTT.

The chain employs TRBV4-1 and TRBJ2-7; 8 bases align to TRBD2. The CDR3 length is 17 residues. Germline lookup yields CDR1 MGHRA and CDR2 YSYEKL. Trimming cost V 1 base and J 5 bases; bases outside gene matches: 13. The CDR3 here is CASSQGGSGSSINEQYF. CDR3 bases: TGCGCCAGCAGCCAAGGTGGGAGCGGGAGCAGTATCAACGAGCAGTACTTC.

CDR3 DNA sequence: TGTGCCAGCAGCCCGTGGGCTAGCGGGAATAGTGAGCAGTTCTTC. This sequence encodes CASSPWASGNSEQFF. The rearrangement links TRBV5-4 to TRBJ2-1; 9 bases match TRBD2. CDR1 and CDR2 (germline): SGHNT, YYREEE (reference sequence). With V trimmed by 4 bases and J by 9 bases, 11 bases remained unmatched. The CDR3 spans 15 residues.

The chain joins TRBV4-1 to TRBJ1-2; D might be TRBD1 (5 bases). Germline V gene lookup returns CDR1 MGHRA and CDR2 YSYEKL. This CDR3 comprises 14 residues. V was trimmed by 0 bases and J by 8 bases, leaving 13 bases between them. The DNA of the CDR3 is TGCGCCAGCAGCCAAGAGGCCCAGGGTAGGGGCTACACCTTC. This encodes CASSQEAQGRGYTF.

The chain uses TRBV7-9 and TRBJ2-1, with D possibly TRBD1 on 5 matching bases. The germline gives CDR1 SEHNR, CDR2 FQNEAQ (reference sequence). CDR3 length: 12 residues. Trimming cost V 4 bases and J 10 bases, with 11 bases left between them. The CDR3, as DNA: TGTGCCAGCAGCTACAGGTTGCAAGAGCAGTTCTTC. Its protein product is CASSYRLQEQFF.

This clone was picked up one time. The rearrangement joins TRBV9 to TRBJ2-7, with 7 bases aligning to TRBD1. Germline lookup yields CDR1 SGDLS and CDR2 YYNGEE. V lost 0 bases and J lost 0; bases outside the gene matches: 3. CDR3 length: 15 residues. For the CDR3, the DNA is TGTGCCAGCAGCGTAGAGGACAGGCCCTCCTACGAGCAGTACTTC. Translation: CASSVEDRPSYEQYF.

The V gene is TRBV25-1, the J gene TRBJ1-1, with TRBD1 matching over 7 bases. This CDR3 contains 13 residues. Germline V gene sequence: CDR1 MGHDK, CDR2 SYGVNS. CDR3 bases: TGTGTGAGCCGGGCAGGGGGTGCTGCTGAAGCTTTCTTT. Amino acids: CVSRAGGAAEAFF.